This T cell receptor beta chain was retrieved from a study of OX40 agonist ivuxolimab in advanced cancers. Describing the broader study: The costimulatory receptor OX40 (CD134) was targeted by ivuxolimab, a fully human IgG2 agonistic monoclonal antibody. Intravenous ivuxolimab was administered to patients every 2 weeks at six dose levels: 0.01, 0.1, 0.3, 1.5, 3 and 10 mg/kg. Of the approximately 54 dose-escalation patients, hepatocellular carcinoma was present in about 20, melanoma in approximately 15, renal cell carcinoma in 9 and head and neck cancer in 9. In the dose-escalation cohort, 65% to 85% of patients were male, and the mean age was roughly 56 years with a range of roughly 20 to 80. Prior anti-PD-1, anti-PD-L1 or anti-CTLA-4 therapy was permitted, and approximately 39% of dose-escalation patients had received checkpoint inhibitors. Partial responses occurred in three dose-escalation patients: two with cutaneous melanoma and one with hepatocellular carcinoma. The point of sequencing TCRbeta in the periphery was to test whether ivuxolimab changed TCR sequence diversity and drove clonal T-cell expansion. The paper describes the monotherapy dose-escalation part (N of about 47 patients) of the phase I trial of ivuxolimab.

Genomic DNA was extracted from sorted cells for sequencing of the TCRbeta CDR3 region. TCRbeta CDR3 regions were sequenced using the immunoSEQ Assay. This immuneACCESS table, as held by TCRdb, lists in-frame sequences with V and J called but not all clones. Of the missing ones, under half trace to an unresolved V gene in checked studies; the others have no known cause. The sample table lists tens of thousands of clones, 70% to 90% of them with a count of one. More than 0.9% of the sample is taken by the ten largest. The germline ends are 9 bases apart after V is trimmed by 0 bases and J by 0 bases. Including the terminal cysteine and phenylalanine, the CDR3 comprises 16 residues. Only the CDR3 DNA is retained, 48 bases long and in frame from the first base. Based on the germline V gene, the CDR1 and CDR2 sequences are ENHRY and SYGVKD. Patients with autoimmune disease history or receiving systemic immunosuppression were excluded from the trial. Peripheral blood for TCR sequencing was collected from all dose cohorts at baseline, on cycle 4 day 1, and on cycle 7 day 1. The samples were drawn from a first-in-human, open-label, multicenter phase I dose-escalation trial of ivuxolimab. The trial enrolled adults with locally advanced or metastatic head and neck squamous cell, hepatocellular, melanoma or renal cell carcinoma. Before TCR sequencing, CD4+ and CD8+ T cells were separately sorted from peripheral blood.

What the study reported, not specific to this receptor: Low levels of normalized T-cell clonal expansion were also seen in some nonresponding patients. At doses of 0.1 to 3.0 mg/kg, clonal expansion of both CD4+ and CD8+ blood T cells was observed from baseline to week 6. After ivuxolimab, more expanded clones were found on average in CD8+ T cells than in CD4+ T cells. In partial responders in the 0.1-3.0 mg/kg groups, normalized peripheral clonal expansion was found to be among the lowest, especially among CD8+ T cells. The antigen specificity of the clonally expanded peripheral T cells was not determined.

Worth noting for this clone: This receptor's antigen is unknown. Base qualities are missing; no much larger clone stands one base away.

The rearrangement combines TRBV10-3 with TRBJ1-3; a tentative D match to TRBD1 spans 5 bases. Source: CD4+ or CD8+ T cells sorted from blood, taken in a trial of the OX40 agonist ivuxolimab. The receptor was isolated from an adult with an advanced solid tumor such as melanoma, head and neck, liver or kidney cancer. The sequence in DNA is TGTGCCATCAGTGAGTCCTCAGGGTTCTCTGGAAACACCATATATTTT. Its protein product is CAISESSGFSGNTIYF.